The present entry profiles one T cell receptor beta chain with its context. The antigen is not known. TCRdb fed the RACE reads into MiXCR, producing one record per CDR3 protein. Of 95,000 to 100,000 distinct CDR3 sequences in the sample, 9.5% to 14% were seen once. The V end lost 3 bases, the J end lost 4 bases, and 18 bases lay between the germline ends. Germline CDR1 SGHVS, CDR2 FQNEAQ. The CDR3 totals 16 residues. These data originate in a study of human T cells and chemical hapten exposure. Study observations and caveats: Expanded TCR sets contained significantly more large CDR3 similarity clusters than controls. Alopecia was present in the donors, so their immune response may differ from healthy people's.

Time point reported: pre-sensitization, week 0. Treatment in this sample: therapeutic diphenylcyclopropenone sensitization with weekly scalp DPC. The TCR comes from a woman aged 60 to 75 with alopecia areata. Some clones in this sample may be carry-over from other donors' samples. Specimen: whole blood, collected in connection with sensitization to the hapten diphenylcyclopropenone (DPC). The chain links TRBV7-8 to TRBJ1-2; D might be TRBD1 (5 bases). The CDR3 loop is CASSFGAPRGGYGYTF. The CDR3 region has the DNA TGTGCCAGCAGCTTTGGGGCTCCCCGCGGCGGCTATGGCTACACCTTC.